This is a list of T cell receptor beta chains from one sample in a study of T cell repertoires in cytomegalovirus infection. TCRdb passed the reads through MiXCR, listing each CDR3 protein once. This sample has a few hundred thousand distinct CDR3 sequences, with more than 8% found just once. The sequenced material came from PBMCs. Receptors were obtained from a human donor in good health (CMV status not recorded). Some clones in this sample may be carry-over from other donors' samples. The CDR3 runs from the conserved cysteine through the conserved F or W. D genes are given only for firm matches. Size is stated for part of the rows, as once, few or many counts, or as a class when the clone is expanded.

d_call: -
cdr3_length: 13
v_call: TRBV9
j_call: TRBJ2-3
clone_size: many
cdr3_nt: TGTGCCAGCAGCGAGACACAGATAGATACGCAGTATTTT
cdr3_aa: CASSETQIDTQYF

d_call: -
cdr3_length: 15
v_call: TRBV7-8
j_call: TRBJ2-1
clone_size: many
cdr3_nt: TGTGCCAGCAGCTTATTTGGGCAGAGCCACAATGAGCAGTTCTTC
cdr3_aa: CASSLFGQSHNEQFF

d_call: TRBD2
cdr3_length: 16
v_call: TRBV7-9
j_call: TRBJ2-1
clone_size: few
cdr3_nt: TGTGCCAGCACCCCACGGGGCGGGGGTTCCTACAATGAGCAGTTCTTC
cdr3_aa: CASTPRGGGSYNEQFF

d_call: -
cdr3_length: 15
v_call: TRBV28
j_call: TRBJ1-2
clone_size: -
cdr3_nt: TGTGCCAGCAACTCACCAACGCAGGGGCGTTATGGCTACACCTTC
cdr3_aa: CASNSPTQGRYGYTF

d_call: TRBD2
cdr3_length: 15
v_call: TRBV7-6
j_call: TRBJ2-1
clone_size: many
cdr3_nt: TGTGCCAGCAGCTTATTTTCCGGGGGGGAGGATGAGCAGTTCTTC
cdr3_aa: CASSLFSGGEDEQFF

d_call: TRBD2
cdr3_length: 13
v_call: TRBV7-8
j_call: TRBJ2-7
clone_size: many
cdr3_nt: TGTGCCAGCAGCTTAGGGGGGGGGGGCGAGCAGTACTTC
cdr3_aa: CASSLGGGGEQYF

d_call: -
cdr3_length: 15
v_call: TRBV6-2/TRBV6-3
j_call: TRBJ2-3
clone_size: many
cdr3_nt: TGTGCCATCAACCTCAGGGGAGCCTCGGCAGATACGCAGTATTTT
cdr3_aa: CAINLRGASADTQYF

d_call: -
cdr3_length: 14
v_call: TRBV6-5
j_call: TRBJ1-1
clone_size: many
cdr3_nt: TGTGCCAGCAACATAATGGGGATGAACACTGAAGCTTTCTTT
cdr3_aa: CASNIMGMNTEAFF

d_call: -
cdr3_length: 16
v_call: TRBV12-3/TRBV12-4
j_call: TRBJ1-5
clone_size: many
cdr3_nt: TGTGCCAGCACCAACTGGGGGGGAGGGGGCAATCAGCCCCAGCATTTT
cdr3_aa: CASTNWGGGGNQPQHF

d_call: -
cdr3_length: 16
v_call: TRBV28
j_call: TRBJ2-7
clone_size: few
cdr3_nt: TGTGCCAGCAGTTCTCCGGGGGGCCGCATTTCCTACGAGCAGTACTTC
cdr3_aa: CASSSPGGRISYEQYF

d_call: -
cdr3_length: 14
v_call: TRBV11-2
j_call: TRBJ2-7
clone_size: few
cdr3_nt: TGTGCCAGCAGCTTAGATCTACTAGCCTACGAGCAGTACTTC
cdr3_aa: CASSLDLLAYEQYF

d_call: -
cdr3_length: 13
v_call: TRBV6-1
j_call: TRBJ1-2
clone_size: -
cdr3_nt: TGTGCCAGCAGTCTACAGGGATACTATGGCTACACCTTC
cdr3_aa: CASSLQGYYGYTF

d_call: -
cdr3_length: 13
v_call: TRBV12-3/TRBV12-4
j_call: TRBJ2-7
clone_size: few
cdr3_nt: TGTGCCAGCCGGGACCGTAAATCCTACGAGCAGTACTTC
cdr3_aa: CASRDRKSYEQYF

d_call: -
cdr3_length: 14
v_call: TRBV6-6
j_call: TRBJ2-7
clone_size: few
cdr3_nt: TGTGCCAGCAGTTCCCCGACAGATTCCCACGAGCAGTACTTC
cdr3_aa: CASSSPTDSHEQYF

d_call: -
cdr3_length: 15
v_call: TRBV7-9
j_call: TRBJ2-7
clone_size: many
cdr3_nt: TGTGCCAGCAGCTTAGCAGGGGCCGGGCCCTACGAGCAGTACTTC
cdr3_aa: CASSLAGAGPYEQYF

d_call: -
cdr3_length: 19
v_call: TRBV7-8
j_call: TRBJ2-1
clone_size: many
cdr3_nt: TGTGCCAGCAGCTACCCGGGACGTCAGGGGGGGATCTTTTACGATGAGCAGTTCTTC
cdr3_aa: CASSYPGRQGGIFYDEQFF

d_call: TRBD2
cdr3_length: 11
v_call: TRBV19
j_call: TRBJ2-1
clone_size: -
cdr3_nt: TGTGCCAGTAGTATTGGGAGGGATCAGTTCTTC
cdr3_aa: CASSIGRDQFF

d_call: -
cdr3_length: 12
v_call: TRBV20-1
j_call: TRBJ1-2
clone_size: -
cdr3_nt: TGCAGTGCTCAGAAAACTAACTATGGCTACACCTTC
cdr3_aa: CSAQKTNYGYTF

d_call: -
cdr3_length: 15
v_call: TRBV7-2
j_call: TRBJ2-2
clone_size: once
cdr3_nt: TGTGCCAGCAGCTTGGTACGAGCCGACAACGGGGAGCTGTTTTTT
cdr3_aa: CASSLVRADNGELFF

d_call: -
cdr3_length: 15
v_call: TRBV27
j_call: TRBJ2-3
clone_size: many
cdr3_nt: TGTGCCAGCAGTTTTCCGGGGGGCCACACAGATACGCAGTATTTT
cdr3_aa: CASSFPGGHTDTQYF

d_call: -
cdr3_length: 12
v_call: TRBV6-4
j_call: TRBJ2-5
clone_size: many
cdr3_nt: TGTGCCAGCAGCCGACGGCGAGAGACCCAGTACTTC
cdr3_aa: CASSRRRETQYF

d_call: -
cdr3_length: 14
v_call: TRBV7-2
j_call: TRBJ1-1
clone_size: many
cdr3_nt: TGTGCCAGCAGCTTGGGGGGTAACAGAGCTGAAGCTTTCTTT
cdr3_aa: CASSLGGNRAEAFF

d_call: -
cdr3_length: 16
v_call: TRBV20-1
j_call: TRBJ1-5
clone_size: few
cdr3_nt: TGCAGTGCTAGAGGTGGGACGGTTTATAGCAATCAGCCCCAGCATTTT
cdr3_aa: CSARGGTVYSNQPQHF

d_call: -
cdr3_length: 15
v_call: TRBV12-3/TRBV12-4
j_call: TRBJ1-3
clone_size: few
cdr3_nt: TGTGCCAGCTGCAGCCGGCAGGGCTCTGGAAACACCATATATTTT
cdr3_aa: CASCSRQGSGNTIYF

d_call: -
cdr3_length: 14
v_call: TRBV12-3/TRBV12-4
j_call: TRBJ2-2
clone_size: few
cdr3_nt: TGTGCCAGCAGTAGGCAGCGATGGACCGGGGAGCTGTTTTTT
cdr3_aa: CASSRQRWTGELFF

d_call: -
cdr3_length: 15
v_call: TRBV19
j_call: TRBJ2-2
clone_size: few
cdr3_nt: TGTGCCACCACGATCCGCTGGGCGGAAGCCGGGGAGCTGTTTTTT
cdr3_aa: CATTIRWAEAGELFF

d_call: TRBD1
cdr3_length: 16
v_call: TRBV4-3
j_call: TRBJ1-5
clone_size: few
cdr3_nt: TGCGCCAGCAGCCAAGCTTGGACAGGGCTAAATCAGCCCCAGCATTTT
cdr3_aa: CASSQAWTGLNQPQHF

d_call: TRBD1
cdr3_length: 17
v_call: TRBV6-5
j_call: TRBJ1-6
clone_size: -
cdr3_nt: TGTGCCAGCAGTTACTCGTGGGACAGGGGCGGCAATTCACACCTCCACTTT
cdr3_aa: CASSYSWDRGGNSHLHF

d_call: TRBD1
cdr3_length: 16
v_call: TRBV23-1
j_call: TRBJ2-1
clone_size: -
cdr3_nt: TGCGCCAGCAGTCATTCACCGGGACAGGGTTATACTGAGCAGTTCTTC
cdr3_aa: CASSHSPGQGYTEQFF

d_call: TRBD1
cdr3_length: 15
v_call: TRBV27
j_call: TRBJ1-3
clone_size: -
cdr3_nt: TGTGCCAGCAGTCGACAGGGGGCTAGGGGAAACACCATATATTTT
cdr3_aa: CASSRQGARGNTIYF

d_call: TRBD2
cdr3_length: 15
v_call: TRBV7-2
j_call: TRBJ2-1
clone_size: many
cdr3_nt: TGTGCCAGCAGCTTCCGCGGGGGGATCTACAATGAGCAGTTCTTC
cdr3_aa: CASSFRGGIYNEQFF

d_call: -
cdr3_length: 14
v_call: TRBV19
j_call: TRBJ2-1
clone_size: few
cdr3_nt: TGTGCCAGTATGGGGGATCAAACCTACAATGAGCAGTTCTTC
cdr3_aa: CASMGDQTYNEQFF

d_call: TRBD2
cdr3_length: 18
v_call: TRBV19
j_call: TRBJ2-1
clone_size: -
cdr3_nt: TGTGCCAGTAGCCCCCCGGGGGGGGTCGGACCCTCCTACAATGAGCAGTTCTTC
cdr3_aa: CASSPPGGVGPSYNEQFF